The 17 T cell receptor beta chains reported below all come from one sample, sequenced in a study of OX40 agonist ivuxolimab in advanced cancers. TCRdb keeps only in-frame clones here, not all; method: immunoSEQ multiplex PCR. The sample shows over 80,000 clones, 75% to 90% of them seen only once. The sample was CD4+ or CD8+ T cells sorted from blood, taken in a trial of the OX40 agonist ivuxolimab. These receptors were obtained from an adult with an advanced solid tumor such as melanoma, head and neck, liver or kidney cancer.

The genes are TRBV5-8 and TRBJ2-7, with TRBD2 matching over 7 bases. CDR3 length equals 15 residues. The ends lost 0 bases at V and 6 bases at J; junction bases unmatched: 9. Germline CDR1 reads SGHTS; CDR2 reads YDEGEE. CDR3 loop: CASSLAVGGPPEQYF. The CDR3 DNA reads as TGTGCCAGCAGCTTGGCGGTGGGAGGGCCCCCCGAGCAGTACTTC. Filled out from reference TRBV5-8 and TRBJ2-7, the complete variable domain reads EAGVTQSPTHLIKTRGQQATLRCSPISGHTSVYWYQQALGLGLQFLLWYDEGEERNRGNFPPRFSGRQFPNYSSELNVNALELEDSALYLCASSLAVGGPPEQYFGPGTRLTVT.

This sequence joins TRBV10-3 and TRBJ1-2; no clear D. The CDR3 is made up of 13 amino acids. Looked up from germline, CDR1 is ENHRY and CDR2 is SYGVKD. Trimming removed 6 bases at V and 8 bases at J, with 16 bases between. Here the CDR3 reads CAIRETSRRGYTF. The CDR3, as DNA: TGTGCCATCAGGGAGACAAGCCGTCGGGGCTACACCTTC.

The chain couples TRBV30 to TRBJ2-2; D is perhaps TRBD1 or TRBD2 (5 bases each). Per germline, CDR1 GTSNPN and CDR2 SVGIG (reference sequence). This CDR3 spans 13 amino acids. V gave up 5 bases and J gave up 6 bases, with 13 bases separating them. For the CDR3, the DNA is TGTGCCTGGGTGCCGGGACGGGCCGGGGAGCTGTTTTTT. Its translation is CAWVPGRAGELFF.

This chain links TRBV6-1 with TRBJ2-3, with TRBD1 matching over 8 bases. The CDR3 runs to 15 residues. The J segment lost 2 bases and the V segment lost 2 bases, leaving 3 bases of the junction unmatched. Germline V gene lookup returns CDR1 MNHNS and CDR2 SASEGT. The CDR3 DNA reads as TGTGCCAGCAGTGAACAGGGGGCCTACACAGATACGCAGTATTTT. Its protein product is CASSEQGAYTDTQYF.

The genes are TRBV28 and TRBJ2-1; 7 nucleotides line up with TRBD1. This CDR3 contains 15 residues. Germline trimming cut 6 bases from V and 6 bases from J; bases unmatched to any gene: 11. CDR1 is MDHEN, CDR2 SYDVKM, per germline. CDR3 nucleotides: TGTGCCAGCAGCACCACACCAGGGGGACCCAATGAGCAGTTCTTC. Protein sequence: CASSTTPGGPNEQFF. The full variable domain, its missing parts supplied by reference TRBV28 and TRBJ2-1, is DVKVTQSSRYLVKRTGEKVFLECVQDMDHENMFWYRQDPGLGLRLIYFSYDVKMKEKGDIPEGYSVSREKKERFSLILESASTNQTSMYLCASSTTPGGPNEQFFGPGTRLTVL.

This chain links TRBV7-2 with TRBJ2-7, with 7 bases that match TRBD1. The trim removed 3 bases at V and 2 bases at J, leaving 1 base unmatched. This CDR3 region has 13 residues. The germline gives CDR1 SGHTA, CDR2 FQGNSA. The CDR3 DNA reads as TGTGCCAGCAGCTTGGGGACAGCCTACGAGCAGTACGTC. Its protein is CASSLGTAYEQYV.

This chain joins TRBV27 and TRBJ2-7, with TRBD2 matching 11 bases. The CDR3 covers 17 residues. From germline, CDR1 is MNHEY and CDR2 SMNVEV (reference sequence). V dropped 2 bases and J dropped 1; count of bases not matched to a gene: 7. The DNA of the CDR3 is TGTGCCAGCAGTTTACTCCCGACTAGCGGGATATCCTACGAGCAGTACTTC. Amino acids: CASSLLPTSGISYEQYF.

This clone has more than one count but fewer than ten. The gene calls are TRBV7-3 and TRBJ1-2; TRBD1 aligns across 10 bases. Unmatched junction bases numbered 3, after V lost 1 base and J lost 7 bases. Germline CDR1 is SGHTA and CDR2 is FQGTGA. This CDR3 is built from 14 residues. The CDR3 DNA is TGTGCCAGCAGCTTAATGGGACAGGGGACTGGCTACACCTTC. It yields the protein CASSLMGQGTGYTF.

This clone was counted only a few times. This rearrangement joins TRBV30 to TRBJ2-3, with TRBD2 identical over 9 bases. Germline CDR1 reads GTSNPN; CDR2 reads SVGIG (reference sequence). V was pared by 3 bases and J by 2 bases, with 9 bases of the junction left unmatched. CDR3 length equals 16 residues. The CDR3 protein is CAWRGASGTHTDTQYF. CDR3 coding DNA: TGTGCCTGGAGGGGGGCTAGCGGGACTCACACAGATACGCAGTATTTT.

A note on this clone: This sample also contains other DNA sequences that code for the same CDR3. The chain carries TRBV2 and TRBJ1-5; D is unclear. Germline CDR1 reads SNHLY; CDR2 reads FYNNEI. V was pared by 2 bases and J by 6 bases, with 5 bases between. The length of the CDR3 is 12 residues. The CDR3 sequence: CASSEIGQPQHF. In DNA, the CDR3 is TGTGCCAGCAGTGAAATCGGTCAGCCCCAGCATTTT. Using reference TRBV2 and TRBJ1-5 for the parts outside the CDR3, the full variable domain is EPEVTQTPSHQVTQMGQEVILRCVPISNHLYFYWYRQILGQKVEFLVSFYNNEISEKSEIFDDQFSVERPDGSNFTLKIRSTKLEDSAMYFCASSEIGQPQHFGDGTRLSIL.

This sequence joins TRBV6-5 and TRBJ1-2; the D is unclear. This CDR3 region has 14 residues. V was clipped by 0 bases and J by 1 base, with 6 bases between them. The germline V gene has CDR1 MNHEY and CDR2 SVGAGI. The CDR3 loop is CASSYSGGNYGYTF. The CDR3 nucleotides read TGTGCCAGCAGTTACTCGGGCGGTAACTATGGCTACACCTTC.

This rearrangement joins TRBV7-9 to TRBJ2-5, with TRBD1 matching over 7 bases. CDR1 SEHNR and CDR2 FQNEAQ come from the germline V gene (reference sequence). There are 13 residues in the CDR3. V dropped 3 bases and J dropped 5; count of bases not matched to a gene: 3. The CDR3 region has the DNA TGTGCCAGCAGCTTCAGGACAGGCGAGACCCAGTACTTC. The encoded protein is CASSFRTGETQYF.

V gene TRBV7-9 combines with J gene TRBJ1-1; 9 bases match TRBD1. Per the germline V gene, CDR1 is SEHNR and CDR2 is FQNEAQ (reference sequence). Losses at the gene ends were 5 bases for V and 11 bases for J; bases not matched to a gene: 3. The CDR3 contains 11 residues. The CDR3 DNA follows: TGTGCCAGCAGCCTTGACAGGGGGGCTTTCTTT. Protein product: CASSLDRGAFF.

The CDR3 protein is CASSQTGILVGYTF. CDR3 DNA: TGTGCCAGCAGCCAGACAGGGATTTTGGTCGGCTACACCTTC. The rearrangement links TRBV25-1 to TRBJ1-2; TRBD1 matches 7 bases. J lost 8 bases, V lost 6 bases, and 12 bases had no gene match. CDR3 size: 14 residues. CDR1 MGHDK and CDR2 SYGVNS come from the germline V gene.

The rearrangement links TRBV5-6 to TRBJ2-1; TRBD2 matches 13 bases. The CDR3 spans 15 residues. The germline CDR1 and CDR2 sequences are SGHDT and YYEEEE. J gave up 5 bases and V 3 bases, and 2 bases lay outside the gene matches. CDR3 nucleotides: TGTGCCAGCAGCTGGGGACTAGCGGGAAACAATGAGCAGTTCTTC. Amino acid sequence: CASSWGLAGNNEQFF.

The sample holds one count of this clone. This chain connects TRBV7-9 to TRBJ2-1, with 11 nucleotides matching TRBD2. The CDR3 length is 13 residues. With V trimmed by 5 bases and J by 8 bases, 2 bases remained unmatched. In germline, CDR1 is SEHNR, CDR2 FQNEAQ (reference sequence). Here the CDR3 reads CASSPLAGDEQFF. The DNA for the CDR3 is TGTGCCAGCAGCCCACTAGCGGGAGATGAGCAGTTCTTC.

This chain uses TRBV18 with TRBJ2-1, with D tentatively TRBD1 or TRBD2 (5 bases each). The germline V and J ends were trimmed by 0 bases and 6 bases, with 18 bases remaining between them. Per the germline V gene, CDR1 is KGHSH and CDR2 is LQKENI. The CDR3 has 17 residues. The DNA of the CDR3 is TGTGCCAGCTCACCACCGTCTTCCCGAAAGGGACCCAATGAGCAGTTCTTC. Its protein product is CASSPPSSRKGPNEQFF. The full variable domain, completed using reference TRBV18 and TRBJ2-1, is NAGVMQNPRHLVRRRGQEARLRCSPMKGHSHVYWYRQLPEEGLKFMVYLQKENIIDESGMPKERFSAEFPKEGPSILRIQQVVRGDSAAYFCASSPPSSRKGPNEQFFGPGTRLTVL.